This T cell receptor beta chain was recovered during a study of CD8+ T cells in alopecia areata. Regarding the study as a whole: Scalp samples also yield sequences of resident alphabeta T cells from normal skin.

The CDR3 contains 12 residues. Germline V lookup: CDR1 SNHLY, CDR2 FYNNEI. The V gene end was trimmed by 8 bases and the J gene end by 10 bases; junction bases not matched to a gene: 8. Extracted RNA was reverse transcribed, and the resulting cDNA served as sequencing template. Sequencing used immunoSEQ multiplex PCR; TCRdb keeps in-frame clones, though not all of them. Among 150,000 to 200,000 clones listed, approximately 70% were seen once. This clone was counted between two and nine times. Antigen unknown. The source of this sequence is a human donor with alopecia areata. The sequenced sample was CD8+ T cells sorted from blood, obtained at week 0. This sequence joins TRBV2 and TRBJ2-1, with 7 bases lining up with TRBD2. This CDR3 is CASPTGGIEQFF. CDR3 nucleotides: TGTGCCAGCCCGACGGGGGGAATAGAGCAGTTCTTC.